These T cell receptor beta chains were read from a single sample in a study of CD8+ T cells in alopecia areata. Assay used: immunoSEQ multiplex PCR; TCRdb lists only in-frame clones, some missing. In the table there are around 190,000 clones, around 50% of which are singletons. Sequences were obtained from CD8+ T cells sorted from blood. The receptors were gathered from a human donor in good health. Both conserved end residues are part of each CDR3. D genes are given only for firm matches. Clone size is given for some rows only: seen once, a few or many times, or a class if the clone is expanded.

D	V	J	size	CDR3	DNA
-	TRBV9	TRBJ2-2	-	CASSPGPTNTGELFF	TGTGCCAGCAGCCCAGGCCCCACGAACACCGGGGAGCTGTTTTTT
-	TRBV5-1	TRBJ2-1	-	CASSPRDGEQFF	TGCGCCAGCAGCCCTCGGGACGGCGAGCAGTTCTTC
-	TRBV2	TRBJ1-2	-	CASLGEVTANYGYTF	TGTGCCAGCCTGGGGGAGGTGACAGCTAACTATGGCTACACCTTC
-	TRBV19	TRBJ2-3	few	CASSKLPTGPDTQYF	TGTGCCAGTAGTAAACTACCCACAGGGCCAGATACGCAGTATTTT
-	TRBV19	TRBJ1-5	few	CASSIEEDQPQHF	TGTGCCAGTAGTATCGAGGAGGATCAGCCCCAGCATTTT
-	TRBV27	TRBJ2-1	-	CASSRGWNLYNEQFF	TGTGCCAGCAGCCGGGGTTGGAACTTATACAATGAGCAGTTCTTC
TRBD1	TRBV29-1	TRBJ2-1	few	CSVEDGQAYRFF	TGCAGCGTTGAGGATGGACAGGCATATCGGTTCTTC
-	TRBV30	TRBJ1-2	-	CAWNGGARSNYGYTF	TGTGCCTGGAACGGGGGCGCAAGGTCGAACTATGGCTACACCTTC
-	TRBV9	TRBJ2-3	-	CASSGTPRGTDTQYF	TGTGCCAGCAGCGGGACTCCAAGGGGCACAGATACGCAGTATTTT
-	TRBV5-6	TRBJ1-2	-	CASSLTPAGDGYTF	TGTGCCAGCAGCTTGACCCCCGCAGGGGATGGCTACACCTTC
-	TRBV4-1	TRBJ2-3	-	CASSQDQGSGTDTQYF	TGCGCCAGCAGCCAAGATCAGGGGTCAGGGACAGATACGCAGTATTTT
-	TRBV25-1	TRBJ1-4	-	CASEGRITEKLFF	TGTGCCAGCGAGGGACGAATAACGGAAAAACTGTTTTTT
-	TRBV5-1	TRBJ2-3	-	CASSLGGATDTQYF	TGCGCCAGCAGCTTGGGCGGAGCAACAGATACGCAGTATTTT
-	TRBV30	TRBJ2-7	-	CAWSVRYSMANEQYF	TGTGCCTGGAGTGTACGCTACAGCATGGCCAACGAGCAGTACTTC
TRBD1	TRBV7-8	TRBJ1-1	few	CASSFGTGSTEAFF	TGTGCCAGCAGCTTCGGGACAGGGAGCACTGAAGCTTTCTTT
TRBD2	TRBV7-8	TRBJ2-1	-	CASRLWGLATDSSYNEQFF	TGTGCCAGCAGGCTTTGGGGACTAGCTACGGATAGCTCCTACAATGAGCAGTTCTTC
-	TRBV4-1	TRBJ2-7	-	CASSRDPQDEQYF	TGCGCCAGCAGCCGGGACCCTCAGGACGAGCAGTACTTC
-	TRBV11-2	TRBJ1-3	few	CASSSSLGNTIYF	TGTGCCAGCAGCTCCTCCCTAGGAAACACCATATATTTT
-	TRBV2	TRBJ1-1	-	CASSQGWTEAFF	TGTGCCAGCAGTCAGGGATGGACTGAAGCTTTCTTT
-	TRBV11-2	TRBJ2-7	few	CASSLESRTRLPEQYF	TGTGCCAGCAGCTTGGAGTCACGGACACGACTCCCTGAGCAGTACTTC
TRBD2	TRBV6-4	TRBJ2-2	-	CASSSGGTGELFF	TGTGCCAGCAGTTCGGGGGGAACCGGGGAGCTGTTTTTT
-	TRBV5-1	TRBJ1-1	-	CASSFRAGNTEAFF	TGCGCCAGCAGCTTCAGGGCCGGGAACACTGAAGCTTTCTTT
-	TRBV11-2	TRBJ2-3	-	CATSPRGPTDTQYF	TGTGCCACCTCTCCCCGGGGGCCCACAGATACGCAGTATTTT
-	TRBV4-1	TRBJ1-1	-	CASSQIGQGLTEAFF	TGCGCCAGCAGCCAAATCGGGCAGGGGCTCACTGAAGCTTTCTTT
-	TRBV10-3	TRBJ2-7	many	CAISDRDRAYEQYF	TGTGCCATCAGTGACAGGGATCGGGCCTACGAGCAGTACTTC
-	TRBV18	TRBJ2-3	-	CASSPTGIQLVTDTQYF	TGTGCCAGCTCACCTACAGGGATACAGTTAGTCACAGATACGCAGTATTTT
-	TRBV29-1	TRBJ2-2	few	CSVVRGTGELFF	TGCAGCGTTGTCAGGGGCACCGGGGAGCTGTTTTTT
-	TRBV5-8	TRBJ2-7	-	CASYNGEIRDSYEQYF	TGTGCCAGCTACAACGGGGAGATCAGGGACTCCTACGAGCAGTACTTC
-	TRBV4-1	TRBJ1-1	-	CASSHPRDTEAFF	TGCGCCAGCAGCCACCCCAGGGACACTGAAGCTTTCTTT
-	TRBV6-6	TRBJ2-5	-	CASSRLGQETQYF	TGTGCCAGCAGTCGGCTCGGACAAGAGACCCAGTACTTC
TRBD2	TRBV2	TRBJ2-1	few	CASSEYGGSNEQFF	TGTGCCAGCAGTGAATACGGGGGGTCCAATGAGCAGTTCTTC
-	TRBV6-5	TRBJ2-5	-	CASTLWRGGQETQYF	TGTGCCAGCACCCTGTGGAGGGGAGGACAAGAGACCCAGTACTTC
TRBD1	TRBV13	TRBJ1-2	-	CASSPGTGALHNYGYTF	TGTGCCAGCAGCCCCGGGACAGGGGCTCTTCATAACTATGGCTACACCTTC
-	TRBV2	TRBJ1-3	few	CASLRGGNTIYF	TGTGCCAGCCTCCGGGGTGGAAACACCATATATTTT
-	TRBV4-1	TRBJ2-2	-	CASSQTGAGELFF	TGCGCCAGCAGCCAAACGGGGGCCGGGGAGCTGTTTTTT
-	TRBV5-1	TRBJ2-7	-	CASSLEGVYEQYF	TGCGCCAGCAGCTTGGAGGGAGTCTACGAGCAGTACTTC
-	TRBV10-2	TRBJ2-1	-	CATRQRQQFF	TGCGCCACCAGACAGAGGCAGCAGTTCTTC